A selection of T cell receptor beta chains follows, all from one sample in a study of T-cell memory formation after mild COVID-19. Using its own MiXCR run on the 5' RACE reads, TCRdb lists one record per CDR3 protein. In the table there are 300,000 to 400,000 distinct CDR3 sequences, 20% to 25% of which are singletons. The sequenced sample was PBMCs or a T cell subset sorted from them (not recorded which). The receptors derive from an adult woman who had mild COVID-19 (a few samples of this study predate the infection). Cell type and time point are not known. The CDR3 runs from the conserved cysteine through the conserved F or W. D genes are given only for firm matches. Some rows have no size entry. The others give once, few or many, or a class for an expanded clone.

J	D	V	size	CDR3	DNA
TRBJ1-2	TRBD1	TRBV7-2	many	CASSLRRVRGQGRYTF	TGTGCCAGCAGCTTACGGCGAGTCCGCGGACAGGGCCGCTACACCTTC
TRBJ2-1	NA	TRBV18	NA	CASSPRWGDNEQFF	TGTGCCAGCTCACCCCGGTGGGGGGACAATGAGCAGTTCTTC
TRBJ1-1	NA	TRBV9	few	CASSVWGETEAFF	TGTGCCAGCAGCGTATGGGGTGAGACTGAAGCTTTCTTT
TRBJ2-3	NA	TRBV7-3	NA	CASSFQAGTDTQYF	TGTGCCAGCAGCTTCCAAGCGGGCACAGATACGCAGTATTTT
TRBJ2-5	TRBD1	TRBV20-1	NA	CSAKSGGRGETQYF	TGCAGTGCTAAGTCAGGGGGAAGGGGTGAGACCCAGTACTTC
TRBJ2-7	TRBD2	TRBV29-1	NA	CSVEVAGGNEQYF	TGCAGCGTTGAAGTGGCGGGGGGCAATGAGCAGTACTTC
TRBJ2-3	NA	TRBV7-3	many	CASSLLGQEVTDTQYF	TGTGCCAGCAGCTTACTTGGACAAGAGGTGACAGATACGCAGTATTTT
TRBJ1-1	TRBD1	TRBV20-1	NA	CSAPTGAHTEAFF	TGCAGTGCACCTACAGGGGCGCACACTGAAGCTTTCTTT
TRBJ2-3	TRBD2	TRBV4-1	few	CASSRSGGADTQYF	TGCGCCAGCAGCCGGAGCGGGGGGGCGGATACGCAGTATTTT
TRBJ2-3	NA	TRBV6-5	NA	CASSLGAGKDTQYF	TGTGCCAGCAGCCTCGGGGCGGGAAAAGATACGCAGTATTTT
TRBJ2-3	NA	TRBV29-1	NA	CSVAQTRDLTSTDTQYF	TGCAGCGTTGCGCAGACTAGGGACTTAACTAGCACAGATACGCAGTATTTT
TRBJ2-1	NA	TRBV5-5	many	CASSSGTRLIF	TGTGCCAGCAGCTCCGGGACCCGGCTGATCTTC
TRBJ1-4	TRBD1	TRBV20-1	few	CSAMGQANEKLFF	TGCAGTGCTATGGGACAGGCTAATGAAAAACTGTTTTTT
TRBJ2-7	TRBD1	TRBV5-1	NA	CASSLYPGQGNEQYF	TGCGCCAGCAGCTTGTATCCGGGACAGGGGAACGAGCAGTACTTC
TRBJ1-2	NA	TRBV7-2	NA	CASSLLGEAGYTF	TGTGCCAGCAGCTTATTGGGGGAGGCTGGCTACACCTTC
TRBJ2-4	NA	TRBV20-1	NA	CSARGAGAPIFF	TGCAGTGCTAGAGGGGCTGGGGCCCCAATCTTCTTC
TRBJ2-1	TRBD2	TRBV6-1	few	CASSDRGLGPYNEQFF	TGTGCCAGCAGTGACAGGGGACTAGGTCCCTACAATGAGCAGTTCTTC
TRBJ2-3	TRBD2	TRBV20-1	NA	CSARDPTSGSTDTQYF	TGCAGTGCTAGAGATCCTACTAGCGGTAGCACAGATACGCAGTATTTT
TRBJ2-1	TRBD2	TRBV5-1	few	CASSPGLAGVSYNEQFF	TGCGCCAGCAGCCCGGGACTAGCGGGGGTCTCCTACAATGAGCAGTTCTTC
TRBJ2-2	TRBD1	TRBV28	many	CASRTIPGQDTNTGELFF	TGTGCCAGCAGAACTATTCCCGGACAGGACACGAACACCGGGGAGCTGTTTTTT
TRBJ2-5	TRBD2	TRBV7-9	few	CASSPRLAGALGMGETQYF	TGTGCCAGCAGCCCAAGACTAGCGGGAGCACTTGGGATGGGAGAGACCCAGTACTTC
TRBJ2-1	NA	TRBV3-1	many	CASSRSKRGTIINNEQFF	TGTGCCAGCAGCCGATCTAAAAGGGGGACAATCATCAACAATGAGCAGTTCTTC
TRBJ1-4	NA	TRBV7-9	few	CASSLASRGGNEKLFF	TGTGCCAGCAGCTTAGCTTCCCGGGGAGGAAATGAAAAACTGTTTTTT
TRBJ2-1	NA	TRBV7-2	NA	CASSLVLGSNNEQFF	TGTGCCAGCAGCTTAGTCCTAGGCAGCAACAATGAGCAGTTCTTC
TRBJ2-7	NA	TRBV15	NA	CATSRVQGSYEQYF	TGTGCCACCAGCAGAGTTCAGGGGTCCTACGAGCAGTACTTC
TRBJ1-1	TRBD1	TRBV7-9	NA	CASRLQGANTEAFF	TGTGCCAGCAGACTTCAGGGGGCAAACACTGAAGCTTTCTTT
TRBJ2-1	TRBD2	TRBV9	many	CASSVVTGGANEQFF	TGTGCCAGCAGCGTAGTGACCGGGGGGGCAAATGAGCAGTTCTTC
TRBJ2-7	NA	TRBV7-9	NA	CASSSTGAAYEQYF	TGTGCCAGCAGCTCAACCGGGGCCGCCTACGAGCAGTACTTC
TRBJ2-1	TRBD2	TRBV7-3	few	CASSLKRGTLTEQFF	TGTGCCAGCAGCTTAAAGCGGGGGACCCTAACTGAGCAGTTCTTC
TRBJ2-2	NA	TRBV9	few	CASSLRTLGGELFF	TGTGCCAGCAGCCTTCGGACCCTCGGCGGGGAGCTGTTTTTT
TRBJ2-5	TRBD2	TRBV9	few	CASSVGASIAGTQETQYF	TGTGCCAGCAGCGTAGGGGCCTCTATAGCGGGGACGCAAGAGACCCAGTACTTC
TRBJ2-3	NA	TRBV28	NA	CASSKTTFGTPDEACTQYF	TGTGCCAGCAGTAAGACCACGTTTGGGACCCCAGATGAGGCTTGTACGCAGTATTTT
TRBJ2-7	TRBD1	TRBV7-7	few	CASSPTGGHEQYF	TGTGCCAGCAGCCCCACAGGGGGCCACGAGCAGTACTTC
TRBJ2-7	NA	TRBV10-3	few	CAISDLTAYEQYF	TGTGCCATCAGTGATTTGACAGCCTACGAGCAGTACTTC
TRBJ2-1	TRBD2	TRBV5-1	few	CASSLERTSGDYNEQFF	TGCGCCAGCAGCTTGGAACGGACTAGCGGAGACTACAATGAGCAGTTCTTC
TRBJ2-3	NA	TRBV24-1	few	CATSDPVRSGTQYF	TGTGCCACCAGTGATCCGGTTCGGAGCGGTACGCAGTATTTT
TRBJ2-2	NA	TRBV6-2/TRBV6-3	few	CASRGGVWELFF	TGTGCCAGCAGAGGCGGCGTCTGGGAGCTGTTTTTT
TRBJ2-4	TRBD2	TRBV4-3	NA	CASSQDWAGLAVAKNIQYF	TGCGCCAGCAGCCAAGATTGGGCGGGACTAGCGGTAGCCAAAAACATTCAGTACTTC
TRBJ1-6	NA	TRBV12-3/TRBV12-4	NA	CASSLQGHGNSPLHF	TGTGCCAGCAGTTTACAGGGACATGGGAATTCACCCCTCCACTTT
TRBJ2-7	TRBD2	TRBV6-6	few	CASRTSGGRSYEQYF	TGTGCCAGCAGGACGAGCGGGGGCCGCTCCTACGAGCAGTACTTC
TRBJ2-3	NA	TRBV20-1	few	CSARQSAVTDTQYF	TGCAGTGCTCGACAAAGCGCCGTCACAGATACGCAGTATTTT
TRBJ2-2	NA	TRBV3-1	few	CASSQVRGSNTGELFF	TGTGCCAGCAGCCAGGTTCGGGGTTCGAACACCGGGGAGCTGTTTTTT
TRBJ2-3	TRBD1	TRBV13	few	CASSSRQGTDTQYF	TGTGCCAGCAGCTCTAGACAGGGAACAGATACGCAGTATTTT
TRBJ2-7	NA	TRBV30	few	CAWSRTSIGNEQYF	TGTGCCTGGAGTCGGACTTCCATAGGAAACGAGCAGTACTTC
TRBJ1-6	NA	TRBV6-5	NA	CASTQGMGANSPLHF	TGTGCCAGCACCCAAGGAATGGGGGCCAATTCACCCCTCCACTTT